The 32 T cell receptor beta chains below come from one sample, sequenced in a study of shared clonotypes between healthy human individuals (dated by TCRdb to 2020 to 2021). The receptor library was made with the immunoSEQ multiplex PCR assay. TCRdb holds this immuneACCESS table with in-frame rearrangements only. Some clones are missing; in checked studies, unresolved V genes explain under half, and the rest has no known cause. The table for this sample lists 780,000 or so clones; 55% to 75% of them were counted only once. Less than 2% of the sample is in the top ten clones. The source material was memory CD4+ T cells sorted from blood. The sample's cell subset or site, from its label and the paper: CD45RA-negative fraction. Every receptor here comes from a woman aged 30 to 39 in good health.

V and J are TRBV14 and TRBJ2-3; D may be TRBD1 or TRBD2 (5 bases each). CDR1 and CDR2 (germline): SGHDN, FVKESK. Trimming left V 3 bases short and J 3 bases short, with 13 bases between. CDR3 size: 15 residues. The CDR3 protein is CASSHTGRLTDTQYF. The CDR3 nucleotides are TGTGCCAGCAGCCACACGGGGCGATTGACAGATACGCAGTATTTT. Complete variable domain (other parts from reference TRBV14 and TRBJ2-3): EAGVTQFPSHSVIEKGQTVTLRCDPISGHDNLYWYRRVMGKEIKFLLHFVKESKQDESGMPNNRFLAERTGGTYSTLKVQPAELEDSGVYFCASSHTGRLTDTQYFGPGTRLTVL.

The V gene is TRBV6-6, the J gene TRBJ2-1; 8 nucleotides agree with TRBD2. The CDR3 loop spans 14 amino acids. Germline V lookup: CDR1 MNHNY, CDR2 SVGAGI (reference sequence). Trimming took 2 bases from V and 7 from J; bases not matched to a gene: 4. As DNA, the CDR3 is TGTGCCAGCAGTTACCGGGAGGGATCAAATGAGCAGTTCTTC. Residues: CASSYREGSNEQFF.

The CDR3 nucleotides are TGCAGCGTTAGACCGGGACAGGGAAGCCAACTAGTTCCCTACGAGCAGTACTTC. Protein sequence: CSVRPGQGSQLVPYEQYF. The gene calls are TRBV29-1 and TRBJ2-5; 9 positions agree with TRBD1. The tail of the sequence fits TRBJ2-7 better, so the J call may be wrong. The CDR3 consists of 18 residues. Germline V gives CDR1 SQVTM, CDR2 ANQGSEA.

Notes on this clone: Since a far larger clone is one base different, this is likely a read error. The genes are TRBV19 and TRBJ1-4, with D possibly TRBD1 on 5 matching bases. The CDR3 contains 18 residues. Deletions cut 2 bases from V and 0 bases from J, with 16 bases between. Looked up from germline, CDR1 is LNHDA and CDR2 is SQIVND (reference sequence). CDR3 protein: CASSISGTGDATNEKLFF. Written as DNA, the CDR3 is TGTGCCAGTAGTATATCAGGGACGGGAGACGCAACTAATGAAAAACTGTTTTTT.

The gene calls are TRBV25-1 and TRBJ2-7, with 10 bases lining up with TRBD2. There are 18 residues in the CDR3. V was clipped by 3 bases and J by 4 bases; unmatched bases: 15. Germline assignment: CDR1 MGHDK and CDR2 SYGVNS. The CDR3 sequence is CASSDRGTSAGHQYEQYF. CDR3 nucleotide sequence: TGTGCCAGCAGTGATCGCGGGACTAGCGCAGGTCATCAGTACGAGCAGTACTTC.

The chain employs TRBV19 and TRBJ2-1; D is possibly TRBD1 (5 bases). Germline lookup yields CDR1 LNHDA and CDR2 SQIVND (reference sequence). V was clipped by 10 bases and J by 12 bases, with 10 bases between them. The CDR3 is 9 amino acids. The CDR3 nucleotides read TGTGCCACCCCCCAGGGGCAGTTCTTC. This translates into CATPQGQFF.

CDR3 bases: TGTGCCAGCAGCAAACCATGGTATCCCCCCTACGAGCAGTACTTC. The encoded protein is CASSKPWYPPYEQYF. The rearrangement links TRBV21-1 to TRBJ2-7. TRBV21-1 is a known pseudogene. This CDR3 region has 15 residues.

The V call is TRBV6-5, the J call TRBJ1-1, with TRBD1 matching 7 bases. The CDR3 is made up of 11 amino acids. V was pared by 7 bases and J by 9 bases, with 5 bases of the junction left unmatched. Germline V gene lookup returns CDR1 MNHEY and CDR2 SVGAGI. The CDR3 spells CASIIQGKAFF. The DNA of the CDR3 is TGTGCCAGCATAATACAGGGGAAAGCTTTCTTT.

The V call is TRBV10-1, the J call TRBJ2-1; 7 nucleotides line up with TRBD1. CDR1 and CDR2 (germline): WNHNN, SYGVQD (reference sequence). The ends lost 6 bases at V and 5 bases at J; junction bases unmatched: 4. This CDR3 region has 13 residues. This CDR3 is CASRNGTDNEQFF. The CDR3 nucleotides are TGCGCCAGCAGAAACGGGACAGACAATGAGCAGTTCTTC.

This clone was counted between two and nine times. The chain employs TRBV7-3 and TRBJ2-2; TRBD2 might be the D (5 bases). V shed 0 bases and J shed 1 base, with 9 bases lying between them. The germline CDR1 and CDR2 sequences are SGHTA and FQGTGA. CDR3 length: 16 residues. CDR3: CASSLTERRNTGELFF. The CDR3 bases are TGTGCCAGCAGCTTAACGGAGCGGAGGAACACCGGGGAGCTGTTTTTT.

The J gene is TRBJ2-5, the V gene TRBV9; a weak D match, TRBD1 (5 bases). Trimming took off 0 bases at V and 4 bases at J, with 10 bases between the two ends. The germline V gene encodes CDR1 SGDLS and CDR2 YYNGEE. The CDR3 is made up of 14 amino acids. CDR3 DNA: TGTGCCAGCAGCGTAGGTTGGCAGGGAGAGACCCAGTACTTC. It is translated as CASSVGWQGETQYF.

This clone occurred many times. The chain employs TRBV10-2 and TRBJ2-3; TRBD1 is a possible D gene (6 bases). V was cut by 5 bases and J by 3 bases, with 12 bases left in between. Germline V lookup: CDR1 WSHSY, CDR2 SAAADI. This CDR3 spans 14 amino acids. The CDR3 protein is CASSTGWGTDTQYF. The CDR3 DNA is TGCGCCAGCAGTACAGGGTGGGGGACAGATACGCAGTATTTT.

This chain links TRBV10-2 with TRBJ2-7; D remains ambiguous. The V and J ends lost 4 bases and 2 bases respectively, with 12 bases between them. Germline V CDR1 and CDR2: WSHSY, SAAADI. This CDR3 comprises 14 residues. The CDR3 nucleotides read TGCGCCAGCAGTGGCCCCCCCAACACCTACGAGCAGTACTTC. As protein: CASSGPPNTYEQYF.

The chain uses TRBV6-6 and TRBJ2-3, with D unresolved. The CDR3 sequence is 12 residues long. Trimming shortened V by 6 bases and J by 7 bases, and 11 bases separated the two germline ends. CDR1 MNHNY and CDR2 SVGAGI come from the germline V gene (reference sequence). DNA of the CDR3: TGTGCCAGCAGCCTCGGTGACAATACGCAGTATTTT. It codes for CASSLGDNTQYF.

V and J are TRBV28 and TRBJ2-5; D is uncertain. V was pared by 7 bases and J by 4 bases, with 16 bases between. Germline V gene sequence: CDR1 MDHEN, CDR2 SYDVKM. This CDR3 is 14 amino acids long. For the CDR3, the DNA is TGTGCCAGCAAGGGCGCGGCCCGGTTAGAGACCCAGTACTTC. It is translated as CASKGAARLETQYF.

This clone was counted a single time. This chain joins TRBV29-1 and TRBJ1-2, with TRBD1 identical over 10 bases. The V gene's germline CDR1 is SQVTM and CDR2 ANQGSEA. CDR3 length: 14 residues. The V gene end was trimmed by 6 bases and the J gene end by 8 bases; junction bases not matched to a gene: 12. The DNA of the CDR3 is TGCAGCGTGAGGACAGGGGGTATCGCCGGCGGCTACACCTTC. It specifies CSVRTGGIAGGYTF.

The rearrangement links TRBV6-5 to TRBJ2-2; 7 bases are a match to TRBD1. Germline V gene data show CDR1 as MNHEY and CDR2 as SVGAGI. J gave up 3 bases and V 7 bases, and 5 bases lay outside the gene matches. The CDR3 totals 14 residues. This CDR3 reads CASTRDRHTGELFF. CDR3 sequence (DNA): TGTGCCAGCACCCGGGACAGACACACCGGGGAGCTGTTTTTT.

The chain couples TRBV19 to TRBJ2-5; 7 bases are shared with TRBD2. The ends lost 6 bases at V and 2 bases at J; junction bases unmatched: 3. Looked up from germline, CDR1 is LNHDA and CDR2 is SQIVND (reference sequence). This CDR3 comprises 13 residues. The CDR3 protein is CASRERGQETQYF. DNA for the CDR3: TGTGCCAGTAGAGAGCGGGGTCAAGAGACCCAGTACTTC.

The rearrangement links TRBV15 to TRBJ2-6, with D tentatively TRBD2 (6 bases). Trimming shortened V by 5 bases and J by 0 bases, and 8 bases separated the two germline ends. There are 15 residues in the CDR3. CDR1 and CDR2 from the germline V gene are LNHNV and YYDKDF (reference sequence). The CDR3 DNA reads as TGTGCCACCAGCGGCGGGACCTCTGGGGCCAACGTCCTGACTTTC. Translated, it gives CATSGGTSGANVLTF.

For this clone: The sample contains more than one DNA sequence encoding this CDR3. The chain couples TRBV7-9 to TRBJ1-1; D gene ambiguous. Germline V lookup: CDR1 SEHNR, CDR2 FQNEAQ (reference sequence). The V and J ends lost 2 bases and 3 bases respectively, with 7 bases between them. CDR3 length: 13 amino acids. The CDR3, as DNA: TGTGCCAGCAGCTTACGGGGAGACACTGAAGCTTTCTTT. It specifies CASSLRGDTEAFF.

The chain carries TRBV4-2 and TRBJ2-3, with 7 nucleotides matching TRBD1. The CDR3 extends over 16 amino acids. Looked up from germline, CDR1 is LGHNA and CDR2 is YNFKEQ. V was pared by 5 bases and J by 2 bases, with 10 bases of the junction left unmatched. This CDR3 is CASSSRGQGSTDTQYF. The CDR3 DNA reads TGTGCCAGCAGCTCGAGGGGGCAGGGCTCCACAGATACGCAGTATTTT.

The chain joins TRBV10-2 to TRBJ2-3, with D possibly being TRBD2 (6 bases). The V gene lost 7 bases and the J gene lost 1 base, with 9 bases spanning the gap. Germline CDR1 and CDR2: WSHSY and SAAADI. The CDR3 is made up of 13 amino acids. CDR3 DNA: TGCGCCAGCAAGGCTAGCGGCACAGATACGCAGTATTTT. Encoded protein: CASKASGTDTQYF.

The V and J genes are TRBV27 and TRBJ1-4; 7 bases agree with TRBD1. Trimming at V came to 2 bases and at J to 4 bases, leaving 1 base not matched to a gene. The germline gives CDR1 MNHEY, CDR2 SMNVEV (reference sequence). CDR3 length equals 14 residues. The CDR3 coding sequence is TGTGCCAGCAGTTTACAGGGGGATAATGAAAAACTGTTTTTT. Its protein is CASSLQGDNEKLFF.

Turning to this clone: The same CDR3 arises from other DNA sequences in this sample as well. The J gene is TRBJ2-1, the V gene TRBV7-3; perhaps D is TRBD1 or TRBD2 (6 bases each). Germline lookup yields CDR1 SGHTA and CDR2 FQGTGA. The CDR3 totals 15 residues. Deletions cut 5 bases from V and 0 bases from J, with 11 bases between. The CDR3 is CASSGGLSSYNEQFF. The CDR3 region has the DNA TGTGCCAGCAGCGGGGGGCTAAGCTCCTACAATGAGCAGTTCTTC.

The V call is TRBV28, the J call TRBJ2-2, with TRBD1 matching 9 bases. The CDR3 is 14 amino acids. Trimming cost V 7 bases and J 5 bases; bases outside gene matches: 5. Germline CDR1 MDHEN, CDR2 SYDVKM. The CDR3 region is CASKRTGETGELFF. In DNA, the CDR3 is TGTGCCAGCAAAAGGACAGGGGAGACCGGGGAGCTGTTTTTT.

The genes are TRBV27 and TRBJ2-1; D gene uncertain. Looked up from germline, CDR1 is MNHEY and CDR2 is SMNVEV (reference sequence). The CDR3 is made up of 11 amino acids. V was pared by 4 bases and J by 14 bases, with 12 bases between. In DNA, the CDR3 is TGTGCCAGCAGTTCCGGCAGAGGCGAGTTCTTC. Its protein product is CASSSGRGEFF.

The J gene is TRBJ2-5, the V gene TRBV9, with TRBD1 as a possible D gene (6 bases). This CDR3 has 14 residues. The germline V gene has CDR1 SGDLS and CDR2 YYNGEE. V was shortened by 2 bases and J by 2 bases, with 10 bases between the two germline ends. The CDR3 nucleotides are TGTGCCAGCAGCGTGACAGGCTTTCAAGAGACCCAGTACTTC. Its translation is CASSVTGFQETQYF.

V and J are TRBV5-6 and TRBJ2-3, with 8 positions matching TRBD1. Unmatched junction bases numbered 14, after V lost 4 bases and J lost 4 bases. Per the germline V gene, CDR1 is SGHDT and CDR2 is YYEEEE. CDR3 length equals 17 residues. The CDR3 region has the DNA TGTGCCAGCAGCCTAAGGACAGGGCGGTTTCATGCAGATACGCAGTATTTT. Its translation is CASSLRTGRFHADTQYF.

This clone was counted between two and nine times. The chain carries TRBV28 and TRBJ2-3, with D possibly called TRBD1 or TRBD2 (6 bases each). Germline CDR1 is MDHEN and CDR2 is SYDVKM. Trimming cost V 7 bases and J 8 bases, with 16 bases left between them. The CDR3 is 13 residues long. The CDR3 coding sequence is TGTGCCAGCACCCCGGGGGCCAGATTTACGCAGTATTTT. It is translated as CASTPGARFTQYF.

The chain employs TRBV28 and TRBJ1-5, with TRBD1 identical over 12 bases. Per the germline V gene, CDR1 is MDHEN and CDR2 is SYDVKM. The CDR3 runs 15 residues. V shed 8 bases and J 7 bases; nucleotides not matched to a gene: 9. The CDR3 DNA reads TGTGCCAGCTGGAGGGACAGGGGGCCGCGGCAGCCCCAGCATTTT. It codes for CASWRDRGPRQPQHF.

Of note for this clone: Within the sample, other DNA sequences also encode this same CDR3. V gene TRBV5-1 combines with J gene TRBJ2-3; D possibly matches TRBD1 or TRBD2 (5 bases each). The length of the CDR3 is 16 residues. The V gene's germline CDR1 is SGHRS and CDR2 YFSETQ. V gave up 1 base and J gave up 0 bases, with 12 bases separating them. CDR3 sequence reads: CASSLSQGPSTDTQYF. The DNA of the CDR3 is TGCGCCAGCAGCTTGTCTCAGGGACCTAGCACAGATACGCAGTATTTT.

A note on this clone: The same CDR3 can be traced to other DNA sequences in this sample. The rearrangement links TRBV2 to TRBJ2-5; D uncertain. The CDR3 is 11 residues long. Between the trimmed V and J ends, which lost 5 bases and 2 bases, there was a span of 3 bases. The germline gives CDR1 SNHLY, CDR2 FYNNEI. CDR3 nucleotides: TGTGCCAGCAGTCCACAAGAGACCCAGTACTTC. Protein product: CASSPQETQYF. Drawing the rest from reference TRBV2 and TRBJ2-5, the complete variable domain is EPEVTQTPSHQVTQMGQEVILRCVPISNHLYFYWYRQILGQKVEFLVSFYNNEISEKSEIFDDQFSVERPDGSNFTLKIRSTKLEDSAMYFCASSPQETQYFGPGTRLLVL.